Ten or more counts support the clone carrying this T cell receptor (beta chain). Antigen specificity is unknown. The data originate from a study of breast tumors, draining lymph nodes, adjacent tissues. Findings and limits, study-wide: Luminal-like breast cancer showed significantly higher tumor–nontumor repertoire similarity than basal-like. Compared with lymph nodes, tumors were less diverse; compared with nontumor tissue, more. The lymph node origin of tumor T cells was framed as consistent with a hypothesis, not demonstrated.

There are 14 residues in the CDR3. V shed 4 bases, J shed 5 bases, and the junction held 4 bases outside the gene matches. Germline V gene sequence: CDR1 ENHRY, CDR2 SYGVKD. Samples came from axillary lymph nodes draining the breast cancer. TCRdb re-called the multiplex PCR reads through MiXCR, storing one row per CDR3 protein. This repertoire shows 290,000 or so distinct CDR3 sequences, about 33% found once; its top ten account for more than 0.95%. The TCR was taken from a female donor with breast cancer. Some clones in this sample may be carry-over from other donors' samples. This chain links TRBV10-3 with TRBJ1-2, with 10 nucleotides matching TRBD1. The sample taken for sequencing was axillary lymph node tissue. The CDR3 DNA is TGTGCCATCAGTGCGGACAGGGGGAGTTATGGCTACACCTTC. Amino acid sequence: CAISADRGSYGYTF.